Below are 22 T cell receptor beta chains sequenced from a single sample in a study of blood T cell repertoires in COVID-19. Assay: immunoSEQ multiplex PCR; the TCRdb copy retains only in-frame clones and omits some. The sample lists about 200,000 clones; 70% to 85% were seen once. The specimen sequenced was peripheral blood. These receptors originate from a human donor with acute or convalescent COVID-19. The donor label of this sample is uncertain.

The J gene is TRBJ1-6, the V gene TRBV19; 11 nucleotides align to TRBD1. Germline V gene sequence: CDR1 LNHDA, CDR2 SQIVND (reference sequence). V lost 5 bases to trimming and J lost 9 bases; unmatched junction nucleotides: 3. CDR3 size: 14 residues. CDR3 sequence: CASSSGTGGSPLHF. CDR3 DNA: TGTGCCAGTAGTTCCGGGACAGGGGGTTCACCCCTCCACTTT.

The rearrangement uses TRBV10-3 and TRBJ2-7; a weak D match, TRBD1 (5 bases). Germline V gene sequence: CDR1 ENHRY, CDR2 SYGVKD. The length of the CDR3 is 12 residues. With 10 bases removed from V and 4 bases from J, the gap between germline ends came to 14 bases. In nucleotides, the CDR3 is TGTGCCACCGGACATGTGGAGTACGAGCAGTACTTC. Its translation: CATGHVEYEQYF.

The chain uses TRBV9 and TRBJ2-3, with TRBD1 as a possible D gene (6 bases). This CDR3 has 15 residues. The germline gives CDR1 SGDLS, CDR2 YYNGEE. Trimming stripped 4 bases from V and 1 base from J, with 13 bases between. CDR3 nucleotides: TGTGCCAGCAGCTCTCAGACAGGCGGCACAGATACGCAGTATTTT. It yields the protein CASSSQTGGTDTQYF. Drawing the rest from reference TRBV9 and TRBJ2-3, the complete variable domain is DSGVTQTPKHLITATGQRVTLRCSPRSGDLSVYWYQQSLDQGLQFLIQYYNGEERAKGNILERFSAQQFPDLHSELNLSSLELGDSALYFCASSSQTGGTDTQYFGPGTRLTVL.

The rearrangement joins TRBV29-1 to TRBJ2-7; D perhaps matches TRBD2 (6 bases). This CDR3 is 12 amino acids long. V gave up 7 bases and J gave up 7 bases, with 17 bases separating them. Germline values: CDR1 SQVTM, CDR2 ANQGSEA. CDR3 region: CSAGEEGLEQYF. Here the CDR3 DNA reads TGCAGCGCTGGCGAGGAGGGCTTGGAGCAGTACTTC.

V and J are TRBV6-1 and TRBJ2-5; D is undetermined. Per germline, CDR1 MNHNS and CDR2 SASEGT. The CDR3 totals 11 residues. Trimming took off 2 bases at V and 5 bases at J, with 3 bases between the two ends. The CDR3 here is CASSELETQYF. The CDR3 DNA is TGTGCCAGCAGTGAACTGGAGACCCAGTACTTC.

V is TRBV18 and J is TRBJ2-1, with TRBD2 matching 7 bases. Germline V gene lookup returns CDR1 KGHSH and CDR2 LQKENI. The CDR3 covers 19 residues. V trimming: 3 bases; J trimming: 9 bases; junction bases outside the gene matches: 23. For the CDR3, the DNA is TGTGCCAGCTCACCGGCTCCTCCGGGACTGGGGGGGGGATTCGGTGAGCAGTTCTTC. This translates into CASSPAPPGLGGGFGEQFF.

The chain couples TRBV27 to TRBJ2-4, with D unclear. The germline CDR1 and CDR2 sequences are MNHEY and SMNVEV (reference sequence). The CDR3 is 14 residues long. V lost 3 bases to trimming and J lost 0 bases, with 6 bases between them. CDR3 sequence reads: CASSFSAAKNIQYF. CDR3 nucleotides: TGTGCCAGCAGTTTTAGTGCAGCCAAAAACATTCAGTACTTC.

The J gene is TRBJ2-7, the V gene TRBV3-1 (or the pseudogene TRBV3-2), with TRBD2 identical over 9 bases. CDR3 length: 15 amino acids. V lost 3 bases, J lost 6 bases, and 9 bases stayed unmatched. CDR1 is LGHDT and CDR2 is YNNKEL in the germline V gene (reference sequence). This CDR3 is CASSHNLAGEVEQYF. CDR3 coding DNA: TGTGCCAGCAGCCATAATTTAGCGGGAGAAGTCGAGCAGTACTTC.

CDR3 bases: TGCGCCAGCAGCTCACAGGGGGGGGATCAGCCCCAGCATTTT. It codes for CASSSQGGDQPQHF. The J gene is TRBJ1-5, the V gene TRBV5-1, with 8 bases aligning to TRBD1. V lost 3 bases and J lost 5; bases outside the gene matches: 4. CDR1 is SGHRS and CDR2 is YFSETQ in the germline V gene. CDR3 length: 14 amino acids. Full variable domain (rest looked up from reference TRBV5-1 and TRBJ1-5): KAGVTQTPRYLIKTRGQQVTLSCSPISGHRSVSWYQQTPGQGLQFLFEYFSETQRNKGNFPGRFSGRQFSNSRSEMNVSTLELGDSALYLCASSSQGGDQPQHFGDGTRLSIL.

This clone occurred once. The CDR3 spells CASSSRTGAQYF. The CDR3 bases are TGTGCCAGCAGCTCCCGGACTGGCGCGCAGTATTTT. The gene calls are TRBV3-1 (or the pseudogene TRBV3-2) and TRBJ2-3; D is perhaps TRBD2 (5 bases). The CDR3 runs to 12 residues. CDR1 and CDR2 (germline): LGHDT, YNNKEL (reference sequence). V was clipped by 5 bases and J by 10 bases, with 13 bases between them.

This clone was seen once. V and J are TRBV5-8 and TRBJ2-1; 9 bases map to TRBD2. With V trimmed by 1 base and J by 6 bases, 5 bases remained unmatched. Germline V gene sequence: CDR1 SGHTS, CDR2 YDEGEE. The CDR3 is 15 residues long. The CDR3 DNA reads as TGTGCCAGCAGCTTGTGGCTAGCGGGGACCAATGAGCAGTTCTTC. It is translated as CASSLWLAGTNEQFF.

The V and J genes are TRBV6-5 and TRBJ2-1; TRBD2 aligns across 10 bases. Germline V gives CDR1 MNHEY, CDR2 SVGAGI. The CDR3 loop spans 15 amino acids. V was clipped by 8 bases and J by 9 bases; unmatched bases: 13. This chain's CDR3 is CASSSGTSASGEQFF. CDR3 bases: TGTGCCAGCTCTTCCGGGACTAGCGCGTCCGGTGAGCAGTTCTTC.

The chain employs TRBV30 and TRBJ1-5, with 8 bases fitting TRBD1. The CDR3 runs to 12 residues. Germline assignment: CDR1 GTSNPN and CDR2 SVGIG (reference sequence). Trimming at V came to 4 bases and at J to 6 bases, leaving 2 bases not matched to a gene. In DNA, the CDR3 is TGTGCCTGGACAGGGGGCGGTCAGCCCCAGCATTTT. As protein: CAWTGGGQPQHF.

J is TRBJ2-1 and V is TRBV19; TRBD2 matches 8 bases. Germline V gene data show CDR1 as LNHDA and CDR2 as SQIVND (reference sequence). This CDR3 comprises 17 residues. Trimming took 3 bases from V and 2 from J; bases not matched to a gene: 9. DNA for the CDR3: TGTGCCAGTAGTATTCTCGCGGGGGGAACCACCTACAATGAGCAGTTCTTC. Its protein product is CASSILAGGTTYNEQFF.

The J gene is TRBJ2-1, the V gene TRBV13, with 7 positions matching TRBD1. Per germline, CDR1 PRHDT and CDR2 FYEKMQ (reference sequence). The V gene end was trimmed by 5 bases and the J gene end by 5 bases; junction bases not matched to a gene: 6. This CDR3 has 14 residues. The CDR3 spells CASSATGSDNEQFF. The CDR3 bases are TGTGCCAGCAGCGCGACAGGGTCGGACAATGAGCAGTTCTTC.

J is TRBJ2-5 and V is TRBV4-1, with TRBD2 matching over 10 bases. The V gene's germline CDR1 is MGHRA and CDR2 YSYEKL. The V segment lost 2 bases and the J segment 5 bases; nucleotides outside the gene matches: 8. The CDR3 sequence is 16 residues long. The CDR3 reads CASSQNLAGAGETQYF. CDR3 coding DNA: TGCGCCAGCAGCCAAAATCTAGCGGGAGCGGGGGAGACCCAGTACTTC.

This sequence joins TRBV24-1 and TRBJ2-1, with 13 bases aligning to TRBD2. There are 16 residues in the CDR3. CDR1 and CDR2 from the germline V gene are KGHDR and SFDVKD. The V gene end was trimmed by 4 bases and the J gene end by 10 bases; junction bases not matched to a gene: 9. CDR3 loop: CATSDATSGRAAEQFF. CDR3 bases: TGTGCCACCAGTGACGCAACTAGCGGGAGGGCCGCGGAGCAGTTCTTC.

This clone appeared once. The J gene is TRBJ2-7, the V gene TRBV11-2; TRBD1 might be the D (6 bases). The CDR3 is made up of 14 amino acids. Germline V gene data show CDR1 as SGHAT and CDR2 as FQNNGV. Trimming stripped 3 bases from V and 6 bases from J, with 15 bases between. CDR3 residues: CASSFRGFSGEQYF. CDR3 bases: TGTGCCAGCAGCTTCAGGGGTTTTTCGGGCGAGCAGTACTTC. The full variable domain, with the rest looked up from reference TRBV11-2 and TRBJ2-7, is EAGVAQSPRYKIIEKRQSVAFWCNPISGHATLYWYQQILGQGPKLLIQFQNNGVVDDSQLPKDRFSAERLKGVDSTLKIQPAKLEDSAVYLCASSFRGFSGEQYFGPGTRLTVT.

The chain links TRBV7-9 to TRBJ2-7; 8 bases are shared with TRBD2. Per the germline V gene, CDR1 is SEHNR and CDR2 is FQNEAQ (reference sequence). The CDR3 is 14 amino acids. Trimming at V came to 5 bases and at J to 3 bases, leaving 6 bases not matched to a gene. The CDR3 region has the DNA TGTGCCAGCAGCCTTACCGGGACTAGCTACGAGCAGTACTTC. Its translation is CASSLTGTSYEQYF.

The rearrangement joins TRBV10-1 to TRBJ2-1, with TRBD2 matching 10 bases. CDR3 length equals 14 residues. Germline lookup yields CDR1 WNHNN and CDR2 SYGVQD (reference sequence). J gave up 6 bases and V 3 bases, and 2 bases lay outside the gene matches. The CDR3 DNA reads TGCGCCAGCAGTGACAGCGGGAGGGCCAATGAGCAGTTCTTC. Encoded protein: CASSDSGRANEQFF.

This clone occurred a few times. This sequence joins TRBV5-6 and TRBJ2-7, with 7 bases that match TRBD2. V lost 0 bases, J lost 0 bases, and 9 bases stayed unmatched. The CDR3 contains 17 residues. From germline, CDR1 is SGHDT and CDR2 YYEEEE. The CDR3 loop is CASSLGPLRGSSYEQYF. DNA of the CDR3: TGTGCCAGCAGCTTGGGACCCCTTCGCGGGAGCTCCTACGAGCAGTACTTC.

This clone was seen a few times. The rearrangement uses TRBV28 and TRBJ1-2, with a possible D match to TRBD1 (5 bases). V lost 3 bases and J 1 base, leaving 12 bases between the germline ends. The CDR3 loop spans 15 amino acids. Germline CDR1 and CDR2: MDHEN and SYDVKM. The CDR3 is CASSLGQTFNYGYTF. In DNA, the CDR3 is TGTGCCAGCAGTTTGGGGCAGACCTTTAACTATGGCTACACCTTC.